This TCR beta chain was identified in a study of cytomegalovirus exposure and HLA in healthy donors. Whole-study findings and limits: When analyzed later, a missense DCLRE1C variant was found to be linked to TCR beta V- and J-gene trimming. The authors assumed roughly uniform sequencing depth across donors for presence/absence analyses.

Trimming cost V 3 bases and J 6 bases; bases outside gene matches: 4. CDR1 and CDR2 from the germline V gene are MDHEN and SYDVKM. The CDR3 spans 15 residues. Both 60 Vbeta primers and 13 Jbeta primers went into the PCR. The method was immunoSEQ multiplex PCR; TCRdb's version includes in-frame clones alone and lacks a portion of them. The sample includes 150,000 to 200,000 clones, over 60% seen only once; the top ten take around 2.3%. Concerning this clone: Its antigen is currently unknown.

The material sequenced was PBMCs. The receptor was derived from a woman aged 50 to 60 in good health and CMV-seronegative. The chain couples TRBV28 to TRBJ2-2; 10 bases are shared with TRBD1. CDR3: CASSLSDRGAGELFF. The CDR3 DNA reads as TGTGCCAGCAGTTTGTCGGACAGGGGGGCCGGGGAGCTGTTTTTT.